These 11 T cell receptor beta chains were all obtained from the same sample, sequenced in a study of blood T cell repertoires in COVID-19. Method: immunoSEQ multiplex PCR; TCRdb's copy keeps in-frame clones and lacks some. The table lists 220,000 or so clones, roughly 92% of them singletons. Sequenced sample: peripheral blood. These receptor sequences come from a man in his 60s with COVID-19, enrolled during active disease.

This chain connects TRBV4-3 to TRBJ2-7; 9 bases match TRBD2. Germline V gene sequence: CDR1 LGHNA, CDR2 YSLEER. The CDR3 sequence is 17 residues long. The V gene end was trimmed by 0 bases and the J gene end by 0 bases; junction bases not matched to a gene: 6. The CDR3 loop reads CASSQEPSGTSSYEQYF. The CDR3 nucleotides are TGCGCCAGCAGCCAAGAGCCTAGCGGGACGAGCTCCTACGAGCAGTACTTC.

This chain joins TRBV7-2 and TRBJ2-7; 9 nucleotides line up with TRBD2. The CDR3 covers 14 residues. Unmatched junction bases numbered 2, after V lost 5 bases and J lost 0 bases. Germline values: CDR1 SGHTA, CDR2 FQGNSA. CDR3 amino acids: CASSRGGASYEQYF. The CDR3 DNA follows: TGTGCCAGCAGCCGCGGGGGGGCCTCCTACGAGCAGTACTTC.

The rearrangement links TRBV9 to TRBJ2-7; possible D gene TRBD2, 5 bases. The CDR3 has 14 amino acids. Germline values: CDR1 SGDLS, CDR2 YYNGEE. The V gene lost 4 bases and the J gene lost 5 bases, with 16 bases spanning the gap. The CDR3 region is CASSLRRDGDEQYF. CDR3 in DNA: TGTGCCAGCAGCCTCCGGCGCGACGGGGACGAGCAGTACTTC.

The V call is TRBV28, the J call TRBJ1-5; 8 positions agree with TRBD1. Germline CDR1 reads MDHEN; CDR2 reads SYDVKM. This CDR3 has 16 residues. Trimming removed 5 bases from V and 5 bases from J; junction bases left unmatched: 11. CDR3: CASSEGGRQGYQPQHF. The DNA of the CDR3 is TGTGCCAGCAGTGAGGGGGGGAGACAGGGGTATCAGCCCCAGCATTTT.

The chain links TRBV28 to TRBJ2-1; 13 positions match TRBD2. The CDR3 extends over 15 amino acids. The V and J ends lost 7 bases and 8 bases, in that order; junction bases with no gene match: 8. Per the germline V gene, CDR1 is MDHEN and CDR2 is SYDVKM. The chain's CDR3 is CASTLTSGRADEQFF. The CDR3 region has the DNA TGTGCCAGCACCCTAACTAGCGGGAGGGCCGATGAGCAGTTCTTC.

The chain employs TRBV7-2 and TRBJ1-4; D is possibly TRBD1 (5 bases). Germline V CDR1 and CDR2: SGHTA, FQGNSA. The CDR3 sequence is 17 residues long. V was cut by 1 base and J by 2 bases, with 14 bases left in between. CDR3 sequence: CASSLVFGGDTNEKLFF. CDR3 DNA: TGTGCCAGCAGCTTAGTCTTTGGGGGGGATACTAATGAAAAACTGTTTTTT.

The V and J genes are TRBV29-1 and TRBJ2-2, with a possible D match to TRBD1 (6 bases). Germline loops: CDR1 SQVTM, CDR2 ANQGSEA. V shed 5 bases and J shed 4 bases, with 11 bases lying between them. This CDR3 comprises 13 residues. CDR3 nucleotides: TGCAGCGTTAACACAGGGACCACCGGGGAGCTGTTTTTT. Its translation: CSVNTGTTGELFF.

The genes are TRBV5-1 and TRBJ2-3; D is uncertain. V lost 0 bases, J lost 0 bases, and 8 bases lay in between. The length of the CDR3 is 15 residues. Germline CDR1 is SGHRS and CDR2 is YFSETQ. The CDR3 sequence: CASSLDSTSTDTQYF. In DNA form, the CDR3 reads TGCGCCAGCAGCTTGGACAGCACTAGCACAGATACGCAGTATTTT.

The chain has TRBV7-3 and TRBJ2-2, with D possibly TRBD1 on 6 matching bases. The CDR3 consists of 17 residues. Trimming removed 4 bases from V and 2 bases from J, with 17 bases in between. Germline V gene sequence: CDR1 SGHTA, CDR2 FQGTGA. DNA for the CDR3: TGTGCCAGCAGCTCGACCACGACAGGTTTAAACACCGGGGAGCTGTTTTTT. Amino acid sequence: CASSSTTTGLNTGELFF.

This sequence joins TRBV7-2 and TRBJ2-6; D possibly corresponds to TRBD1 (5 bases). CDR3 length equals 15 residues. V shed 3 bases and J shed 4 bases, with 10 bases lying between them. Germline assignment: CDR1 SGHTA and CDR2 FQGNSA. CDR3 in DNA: TGTGCCAGCAGCTTTAGGGGCGTAGGGGCCAACGTCCTGACTTTC. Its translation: CASSFRGVGANVLTF.

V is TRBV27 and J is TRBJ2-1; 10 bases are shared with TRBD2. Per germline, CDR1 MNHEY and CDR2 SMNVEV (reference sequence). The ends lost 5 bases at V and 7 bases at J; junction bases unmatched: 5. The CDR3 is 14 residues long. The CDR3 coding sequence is TGTGCCAGCAGTCCGCAGCGGGGGGGGAATGAGCAGTTCTTC. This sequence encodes CASSPQRGGNEQFF.